This TCR beta chain was recorded in a study of OX40 agonist ivuxolimab in advanced cancers. Sequencing used immunoSEQ multiplex PCR; TCRdb keeps in-frame clones, though not all of them. The sample shows tens of thousands of clones, about four fifths of them seen only once. Per the germline V gene, CDR1 is SNHLY and CDR2 is FYNNEI. The V gene lost 0 bases and the J gene lost 8 bases, with 11 bases spanning the gap. There are 15 residues in the CDR3. The TCR comes from an adult with an advanced solid tumor such as melanoma, head and neck, liver or kidney cancer. V and J are TRBV2 and TRBJ1-6; D is unresolved. This specimen was CD4+ or CD8+ T cells sorted from blood, taken in a trial of the OX40 agonist ivuxolimab. The CDR3 loop is CASSEALQLYSPLHF. The CDR3 DNA reads TGTGCCAGCAGTGAAGCGCTTCAGCTATATTCACCCCTCCACTTT.